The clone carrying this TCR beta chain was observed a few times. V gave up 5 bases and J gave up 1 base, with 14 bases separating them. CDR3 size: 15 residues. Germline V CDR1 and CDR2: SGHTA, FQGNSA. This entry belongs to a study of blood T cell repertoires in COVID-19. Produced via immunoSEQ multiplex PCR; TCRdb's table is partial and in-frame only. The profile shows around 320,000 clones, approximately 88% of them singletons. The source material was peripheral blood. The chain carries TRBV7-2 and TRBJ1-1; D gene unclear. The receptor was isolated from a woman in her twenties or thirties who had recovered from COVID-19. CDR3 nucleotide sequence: TGTGCCAGCAGCCTACGTTTCAGCGGGAACACTGAAGCTTTCTTT. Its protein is CASSLRFSGNTEAFF.